The 25 T cell receptor beta chains below all came from one sample that was sequenced in a study of naive and memory T cell subsets. General study results and limits: Possibly reflecting memory cells re-expressing CD45RA, a few larger clonotypes occurred in naive repertoires, especially CD8.

Both TRBC1 and TRBC2 were covered by a beta constant-region primer of two equimolar oligonucleotides. The ligated cDNA underwent four PCR rounds using SP2 and nested alpha and beta constant-region primers. TCRdb analysed the UMI-ligation and nested PCR reads with MiXCR anew, one entry per CDR3 protein. The sample lists roughly 150,000 distinct CDR3 sequences, approximately 21% occurring once. These receptors' antigens are unknown. Specimen: naive CD8+ T cells from blood. The receptors come from a human donor in good health.

The V gene is TRBV4-1, the J gene TRBJ2-1; a weak D match, TRBD2 (5 bases). The CDR3 has 16 amino acids. Germline-derived CDR1 and CDR2 are MGHRA and YSYEKL. The germline V and J ends were trimmed by 1 base and 0 bases, with 10 bases remaining between them. The CDR3 bases are TGCGCCAGCAGCCAAGTGATTGGAGGCTCCTACAATGAGCAGTTCTTC. As protein: CASSQVIGGSYNEQFF.

The chain links TRBV12-3 or TRBV12-4 to TRBJ2-7; no firm D call. Between the trimmed V and J ends, which lost 5 bases and 4 bases, there was a span of 9 bases. The CDR3 spans 12 residues. CDR3 in amino acids: CASSPTVYEQYF. In nucleotides, the CDR3 is TGTGCCAGCAGTCCTACAGTTTACGAGCAGTACTTC.

This clonotype occurred a few times. The genes are TRBV3-1 and TRBJ1-2, with TRBD1 matching over 8 bases. The CDR3 contains 15 residues. Germline V gives CDR1 LGHDT, CDR2 YNNKEL (reference sequence). Trimming at V came to 5 bases and at J to 4 bases, leaving 9 bases not matched to a gene. The chain's CDR3 is CASSAARQGPYGYTF. DNA for the CDR3: TGTGCCAGCAGCGCGGCTCGACAGGGGCCCTATGGCTACACCTTC.

This clonotype was observed a handful of times. The V gene is TRBV20-1, the J gene TRBJ2-5; D call uncertain. Trimming pared 5 bases from V and 2 bases from J, leaving 9 bases between. CDR1 is DFQATT, CDR2 SNEGSKA, per germline (reference sequence). This CDR3 has 12 residues. DNA of the CDR3: TGCAGTGCTTCCTATATACAAGAGACCCAGTACTTC. Translation: CSASYIQETQYF.

The chain combines TRBV7-9 with TRBJ2-7; perhaps TRBD1 as D (6 bases). V was trimmed by 4 bases and J by 9 bases, leaving 13 bases between them. In germline, CDR1 is SEHNR, CDR2 FQNEAQ (reference sequence). This CDR3 contains 12 residues. The CDR3 sequence is CASSSQPDRQYF. As DNA, the CDR3 is TGTGCCAGCAGCTCCCAACCGGACAGGCAGTACTTC.

The chain combines TRBV29-1 with TRBJ2-1; tentatively, D is TRBD1 (5 bases). Germline CDR1 is SQVTM and CDR2 is ANQGSEA. The CDR3 is 12 residues long. V dropped 0 bases and J dropped 8 bases, with 8 bases sitting between them. CDR3 in DNA: TGCAGCGTTGAAGAACAGGAAGATGAGCAGTTCTTC. This sequence encodes CSVEEQEDEQFF.

Only a few counts were recorded for this clonotype. This chain connects TRBV4-2 to TRBJ2-6, with D possibly TRBD1 on 6 matching bases. Trimming stripped 0 bases from V and 2 bases from J, with 8 bases between. Germline CDR1 reads LGHNA; CDR2 reads YNFKEQ. The CDR3 is 16 amino acids. CDR3 protein: CASSQDRGTGANVLTF. CDR3 bases: TGTGCCAGCAGCCAAGACAGGGGCACTGGGGCCAACGTCCTGACTTTC.

This sequence joins TRBV3-1 and TRBJ1-1; D is perhaps TRBD1 (5 bases). The ends were cut back, 0 bases at V and 2 bases at J, with 13 bases in the middle. The CDR3 length is 16 residues. The germline CDR1 and CDR2 sequences are LGHDT and YNNKEL (reference sequence). The CDR3 spells CASSQDRGRVNTEAFF. CDR3 sequence (DNA): TGTGCCAGCAGCCAAGACCGCGGCAGGGTAAACACTGAAGCTTTCTTT.

This clonotype was detected only a few times. This sequence joins TRBV21-1 and TRBJ2-1; TRBD2 reflects the table's D call only, with no check against the DNA. TRBV21-1 is termed a pseudogene. The CDR3 has 12 residues. CDR3 residues: CASGLRTGEQFF. CDR3 sequence (DNA): TGTGCCAGCGGACTACGGACCGGTGAGCAGTTCTTC.

This rearrangement joins TRBV2 to TRBJ2-7; D possibly corresponds to TRBD2 (5 bases). The CDR3 is made up of 14 amino acids. The ends were cut back, 4 bases at V and 0 bases at J, with 10 bases in the middle. Germline loops: CDR1 SNHLY, CDR2 FYNNEI. The CDR3 DNA follows: TGTGCCAGCAGTGCGGGGATAAGCTCCTACGAGCAGTACTTC. Translating gives CASSAGISSYEQYF.

This clonotype was seen repeatedly, ten times or more. The CDR3 coding sequence is TGTGCCAGCAGTTCACAGCGGGAGCCCTCCCACGGGGAGCTGTTTTTT. It encodes CASSSQREPSHGELFF. The chain couples TRBV6-4 to TRBJ2-2; 8 nucleotides line up with TRBD2. Germline assignment: CDR1 MRHNA and CDR2 SNTAGT. The CDR3 runs to 16 residues. V dropped 5 bases and J dropped 7; count of bases not matched to a gene: 12.

This CDR3 is CASRTQREGGPYNEQFF. DNA for the CDR3: TGTGCCAGCAGGACCCAGCGGGAGGGAGGGCCCTACAATGAGCAGTTCTTC. The chain joins TRBV28 to TRBJ2-1; 10 bases fit TRBD2. Germline V gene data show CDR1 as MDHEN and CDR2 as SYDVKM. The junction had 10 bases not matched to a gene; V was cut back by 6 bases and J by 2 bases. CDR3 length equals 17 residues.

The gene calls are TRBV9 and TRBJ1-1, with a tentative D call TRBD1 (5 bases). V was clipped by 3 bases and J by 6 bases, with 12 bases between them. This CDR3 comprises 13 residues. The germline gives CDR1 SGDLS, CDR2 YYNGEE. As DNA, the CDR3 is TGTGCCAGCAGCGCGGGGGACTCTCCTGAAGCTTTCTTT. Translation: CASSAGDSPEAFF.

This clonotype showed up just a few times. The chain carries TRBV28 and TRBJ2-7, with D perhaps TRBD1 (6 bases). Germline loops: CDR1 MDHEN, CDR2 SYDVKM. V was cut by 1 base and J by 4 bases, with 11 bases left in between. The CDR3 sequence is 14 residues long. The CDR3 here is CASSLSLGGYEQYF. CDR3 nucleotides: TGTGCCAGCAGTTTATCCCTAGGGGGTTACGAGCAGTACTTC.

J is TRBJ2-1 and V is TRBV5-1, with D unclear. The CDR3 sequence is 12 residues long. The germline CDR1 and CDR2 sequences are SGHRS and YFSETQ. Trimming left V 4 bases short and J 4 bases short, with 6 bases between. CDR3 sequence: CASSAGYNEQFF. Written as DNA, the CDR3 is TGCGCCAGCAGCGCAGGTTACAATGAGCAGTTCTTC. Together with reference TRBV5-1 and TRBJ2-1, the CDR3 gives the full variable domain: KAGVTQTPRYLIKTRGQQVTLSCSPISGHRSVSWYQQTPGQGLQFLFEYFSETQRNKGNFPGRFSGRQFSNSRSEMNVSTLELGDSALYLCASSAGYNEQFFGPGTRLTVL.

This clonotype was seen ten or more times. The junction departs from the called germline gene at one end, perhaps through a read error. This chain uses TRBV12-3 or TRBV12-4 with TRBJ2-7; D gene unclear. The length of the CDR3 is 9 residues. CDR3 sequence (DNA): TGTGCCAGCAGTTCCCCCTTAACCTTC. Protein sequence: CASSSPLTF.

Here the CDR3 DNA reads TGTGCCAGCAGCTTACTAGCGGGACCCACAGATACGCAGTATTTT. This translates into CASSLLAGPTDTQYF. The chain recombines TRBV11-2 with TRBJ2-3, with 9 nucleotides matching TRBD2. Germline CDR1 is SGHAT and CDR2 is FQNNGV. The CDR3 is made up of 15 amino acids. Trimming removed 2 bases from V and 2 bases from J; junction bases left unmatched: 2.

This clonotype occurred a few times. The chain recombines TRBV28 with TRBJ2-4, with 7 bases that match TRBD1. V was clipped by 3 bases and J by 0 bases; unmatched bases: 5. Germline CDR1 MDHEN, CDR2 SYDVKM. This CDR3 spans 16 amino acids. CDR3 residues: CASSFRDRIAKNIQYF. The CDR3 DNA reads as TGTGCCAGCAGTTTCCGGGACAGAATAGCCAAAAACATTCAGTACTTC.

The V and J genes are TRBV6-2 or TRBV6-3 and TRBJ2-1; the D gene is possibly TRBD2 (6 bases). The CDR3 spans 12 residues. V lost 3 bases to trimming and J lost 8 bases, with 8 bases between them. In germline, CDR1 is MNHEY, CDR2 SVGEGT. The CDR3 DNA reads TGTGCCAGCAGTTATCCGGGGGATGAGCAGTTCTTC. This translates into CASSYPGDEQFF.

This clonotype was detected a few times. This chain joins TRBV6-5 and TRBJ1-2; D perhaps matches TRBD1 (5 bases). Germline assignment: CDR1 MNHEY and CDR2 SVGAGI. The CDR3 has 14 residues. The V end was cut by 6 bases, the J end by 3 bases, with 14 bases between. The CDR3 is CASSPEGTDYGYTF. The CDR3 nucleotides are TGTGCCAGCAGCCCAGAAGGGACGGACTATGGCTACACCTTC.

In its sample, this clonotype was seen a few times. This sequence joins TRBV18 and TRBJ2-7; D gene unclear. Looked up from germline, CDR1 is KGHSH and CDR2 is LQKENI. V was cut by 11 bases and J by 0 bases, with 17 bases left in between. The CDR3 contains 14 residues. DNA for the CDR3: TGTGCCTCTTCCCTGGCCGCCTACTCCTACGAGCAGTACTTC. Its protein product is CASSLAAYSYEQYF. Full variable domain (missing parts from reference TRBV18 and TRBJ2-7): NAGVMQNPRHLVRRRGQEARLRCSPMKGHSHVYWYRQLPEEGLKFMVYLQKENIIDESGMPKERFSAEFPKEGPSILRIQQVVRGDSAAYFCASSLAAYSYEQYFGPGTRLTVT.

The J gene is TRBJ1-1, the V gene TRBV7-9, with 10 bases lining up with TRBD1. V dropped 5 bases and J dropped 4; count of bases not matched to a gene: 7. The CDR3 spans 15 residues. Per the germline V gene, CDR1 is SEHNR and CDR2 is FQNEAQ (reference sequence). As DNA, the CDR3 is TGTGCCAGCAGCGAGACAGGGGGCGACGGCACTGAAGCTTTCTTT. Translation gives CASSETGGDGTEAFF.

The rearrangement links TRBV6-5 to TRBJ1-1; unclear D gene. With 2 bases removed from V and 5 bases from J, the gap between germline ends came to 9 bases. This CDR3 comprises 13 residues. CDR1 is MNHEY and CDR2 is SVGAGI in the germline V gene. The CDR3 nucleotides are TGTGCCAGCAGTTACGACGGTGAAACTGAAGCTTTCTTT. Its protein is CASSYDGETEAFF.

A few counts support this clonotype. This sequence joins TRBV20-1 and TRBJ1-2; D is uncertain. CDR3 length equals 14 residues. Trimming took 0 bases from V and 2 from J, leaving 10 bases between them. Per germline, CDR1 DFQATT and CDR2 SNEGSKA (reference sequence). For the CDR3, the DNA is TGCAGTGCTAGAGATGGAAGGGTGAACTATGGCTACACCTTC. Amino acid sequence: CSARDGRVNYGYTF.

The V and J genes are TRBV20-1 and TRBJ2-2, with 11 bases that match TRBD2. V shed 6 bases and J 2 bases; nucleotides not matched to a gene: 5. Germline CDR1 reads DFQATT; CDR2 reads SNEGSKA (reference sequence). This CDR3 is 15 amino acids long. Here the CDR3 reads CSARGLAENTGELFF. In DNA form, the CDR3 reads TGCAGTGCCCGGGGACTAGCGGAAAACACCGGGGAGCTGTTTTTT.